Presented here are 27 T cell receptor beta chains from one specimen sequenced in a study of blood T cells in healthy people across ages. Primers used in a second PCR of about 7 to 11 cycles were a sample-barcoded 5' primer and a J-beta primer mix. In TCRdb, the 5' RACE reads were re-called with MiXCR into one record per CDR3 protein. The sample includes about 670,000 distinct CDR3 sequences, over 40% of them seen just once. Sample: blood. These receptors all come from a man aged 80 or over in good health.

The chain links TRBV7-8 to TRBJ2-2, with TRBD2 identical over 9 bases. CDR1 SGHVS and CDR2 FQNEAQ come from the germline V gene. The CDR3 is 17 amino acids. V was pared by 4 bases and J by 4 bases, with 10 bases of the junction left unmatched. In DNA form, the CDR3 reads TGTGCCAGCAGCTCAAACTCGGCGGGGGGGCCCACCGGGGAGCTGTTTTTT. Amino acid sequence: CASSSNSAGGPTGELFF.

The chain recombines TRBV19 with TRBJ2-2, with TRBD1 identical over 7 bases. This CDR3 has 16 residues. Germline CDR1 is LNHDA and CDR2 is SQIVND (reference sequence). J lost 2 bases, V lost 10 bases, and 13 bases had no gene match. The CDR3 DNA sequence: TGTGCCACCTTTAAACCGGGACAGTATAACACCGGGGAGCTGTTTTTT. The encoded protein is CATFKPGQYNTGELFF.

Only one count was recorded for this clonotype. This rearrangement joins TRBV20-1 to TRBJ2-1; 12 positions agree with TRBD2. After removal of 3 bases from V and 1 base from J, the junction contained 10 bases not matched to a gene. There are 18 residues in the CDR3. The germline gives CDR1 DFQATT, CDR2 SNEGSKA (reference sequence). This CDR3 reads CSASELAGGKGSYNEQFF. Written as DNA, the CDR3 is TGCAGTGCTAGTGAACTAGCGGGAGGAAAAGGGTCCTACAATGAGCAGTTCTTC.

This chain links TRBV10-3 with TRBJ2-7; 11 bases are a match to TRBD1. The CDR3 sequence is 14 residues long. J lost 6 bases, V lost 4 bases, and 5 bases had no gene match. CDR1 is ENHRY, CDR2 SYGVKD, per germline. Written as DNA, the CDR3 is TGTGCCATCAGTGCTCATGGGACAGGGGGCGAGCAGTACTTC. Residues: CAISAHGTGGEQYF.

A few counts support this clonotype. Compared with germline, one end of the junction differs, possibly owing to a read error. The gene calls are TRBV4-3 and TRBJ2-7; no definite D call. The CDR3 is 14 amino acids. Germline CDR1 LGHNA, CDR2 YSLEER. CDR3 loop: CAGSQVQNSYEQYF. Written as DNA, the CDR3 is TGCGCCGGCAGCCAAGTACAGAACTCCTACGAGCAGTACTTC.

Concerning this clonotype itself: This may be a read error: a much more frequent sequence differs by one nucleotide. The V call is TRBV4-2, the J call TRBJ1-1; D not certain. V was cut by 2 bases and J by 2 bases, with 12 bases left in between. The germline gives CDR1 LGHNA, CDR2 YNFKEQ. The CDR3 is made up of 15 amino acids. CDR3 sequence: CASSQNRNENTEAFF. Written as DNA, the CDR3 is TGTGCCAGCAGCCAAAACCGGAATGAAAACACTGAAGCTTTCTTT.

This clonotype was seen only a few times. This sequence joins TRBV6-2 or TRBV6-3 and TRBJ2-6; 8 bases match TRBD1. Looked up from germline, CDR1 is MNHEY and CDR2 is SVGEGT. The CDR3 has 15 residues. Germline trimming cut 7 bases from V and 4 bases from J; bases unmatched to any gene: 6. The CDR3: CASKPGGDGANVLTF. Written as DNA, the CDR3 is TGTGCCAGCAAACCAGGGGGCGACGGGGCCAACGTCCTGACTTTC.

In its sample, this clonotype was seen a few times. The CDR3 sequence is CASSLTKNTEAFF. CDR3 sequence (DNA): TGTGCCAGCAGTCTAACTAAGAACACTGAAGCTTTCTTT. The rearrangement joins TRBV27 to TRBJ1-1, with D uncertain. The CDR3 runs to 13 residues. V was pared by 5 bases and J by 1 base, with 8 bases between. In germline, CDR1 is MNHEY, CDR2 SMNVEV (reference sequence).

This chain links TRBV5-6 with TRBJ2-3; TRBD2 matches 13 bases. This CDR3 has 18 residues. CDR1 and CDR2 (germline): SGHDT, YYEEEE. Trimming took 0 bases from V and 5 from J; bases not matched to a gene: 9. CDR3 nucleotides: TGTGCCAGCAGCTTGGTACTAGCGGGAGGGCCGATCCAAGATACGCAGTATTTT. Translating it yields CASSLVLAGGPIQDTQYF.

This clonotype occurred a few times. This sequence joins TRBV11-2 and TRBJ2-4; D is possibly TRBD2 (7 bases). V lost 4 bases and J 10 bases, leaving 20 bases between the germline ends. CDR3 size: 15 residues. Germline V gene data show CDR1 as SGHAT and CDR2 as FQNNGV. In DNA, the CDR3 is TGTGCCAGCAGCTCTCCTAGCGGCAGGGGTCAGATTCAGTACTTC. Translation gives CASSSPSGRGQIQYF.

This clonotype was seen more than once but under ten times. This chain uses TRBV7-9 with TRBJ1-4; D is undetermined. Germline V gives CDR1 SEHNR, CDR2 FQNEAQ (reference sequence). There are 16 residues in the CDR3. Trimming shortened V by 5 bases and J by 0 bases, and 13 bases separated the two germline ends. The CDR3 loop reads CASSIRASATNEKLFF. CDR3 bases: TGTGCCAGCAGCATCAGAGCTTCCGCAACTAATGAAAAACTGTTTTTT.

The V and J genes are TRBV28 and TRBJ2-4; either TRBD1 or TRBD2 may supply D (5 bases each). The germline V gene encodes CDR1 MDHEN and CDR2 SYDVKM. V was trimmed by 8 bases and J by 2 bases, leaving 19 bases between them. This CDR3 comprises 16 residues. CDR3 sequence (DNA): TGTGCCAGCTCCTCCTTGGGACGGGGTCCCAAAAACATTCAGTACTTC. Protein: CASSSLGRGPKNIQYF.

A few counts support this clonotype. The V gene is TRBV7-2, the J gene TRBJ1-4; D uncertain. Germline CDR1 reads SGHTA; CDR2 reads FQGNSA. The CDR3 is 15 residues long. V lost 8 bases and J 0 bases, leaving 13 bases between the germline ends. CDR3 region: CASSRSLATNEKLFF. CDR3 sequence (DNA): TGTGCCAGCTCCCGTAGTCTCGCAACTAATGAAAAACTGTTTTTT. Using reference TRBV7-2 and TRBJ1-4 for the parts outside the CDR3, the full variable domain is GAGVSQSPSNKVTEKGKDVELRCDPISGHTALYWYRQSLGQGLEFLIYFQGNSAPDKSGLPSDRFSAERTGGSVSTLTIQRTQQEDSAVYLCASSRSLATNEKLFFGSGTQLSVL.

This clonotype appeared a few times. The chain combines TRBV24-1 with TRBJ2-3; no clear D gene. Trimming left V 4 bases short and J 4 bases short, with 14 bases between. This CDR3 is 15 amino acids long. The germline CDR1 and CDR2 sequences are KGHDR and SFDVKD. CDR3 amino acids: CATSEGRLQSDTQYF. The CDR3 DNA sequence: TGTGCCACCAGTGAGGGCAGATTACAATCAGATACGCAGTATTTT.

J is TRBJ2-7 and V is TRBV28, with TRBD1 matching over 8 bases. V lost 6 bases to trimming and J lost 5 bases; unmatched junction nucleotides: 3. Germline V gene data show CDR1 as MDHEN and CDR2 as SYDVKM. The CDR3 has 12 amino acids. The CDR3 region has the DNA TGTGCCAGCAGGACAGGGGACAACGAGCAGTACTTC. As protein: CASRTGDNEQYF.

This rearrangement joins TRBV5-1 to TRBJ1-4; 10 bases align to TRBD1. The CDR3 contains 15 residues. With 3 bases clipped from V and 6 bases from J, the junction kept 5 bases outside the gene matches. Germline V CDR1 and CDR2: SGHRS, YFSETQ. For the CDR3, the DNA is TGCGCCAGCAGCTCATCCGGGACAGGGGATGAAAAACTGTTTTTT. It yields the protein CASSSSGTGDEKLFF.

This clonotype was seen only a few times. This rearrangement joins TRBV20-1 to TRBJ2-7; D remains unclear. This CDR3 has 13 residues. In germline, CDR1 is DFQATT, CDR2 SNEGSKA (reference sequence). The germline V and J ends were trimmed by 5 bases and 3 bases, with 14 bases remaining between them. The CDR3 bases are TGCAGTGCTGTTCTAGGTGGCGGCTACGAGCAGTACTTC. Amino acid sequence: CSAVLGGGYEQYF.

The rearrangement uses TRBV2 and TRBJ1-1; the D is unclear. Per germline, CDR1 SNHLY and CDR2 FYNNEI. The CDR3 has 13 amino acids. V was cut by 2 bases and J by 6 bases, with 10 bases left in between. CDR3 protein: CASSEQDWSEAFF. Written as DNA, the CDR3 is TGTGCCAGCAGTGAACAGGATTGGTCTGAAGCTTTCTTT.

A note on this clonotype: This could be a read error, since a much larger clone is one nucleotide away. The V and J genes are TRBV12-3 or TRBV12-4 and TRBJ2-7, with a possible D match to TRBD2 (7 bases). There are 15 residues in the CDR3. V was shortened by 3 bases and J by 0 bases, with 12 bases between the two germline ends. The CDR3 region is CASSFRGGHSYEQYF. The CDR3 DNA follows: TGTGCCAGCAGTTTTAGGGGGGGGCACTCCTACGAGCAGTACTTC.

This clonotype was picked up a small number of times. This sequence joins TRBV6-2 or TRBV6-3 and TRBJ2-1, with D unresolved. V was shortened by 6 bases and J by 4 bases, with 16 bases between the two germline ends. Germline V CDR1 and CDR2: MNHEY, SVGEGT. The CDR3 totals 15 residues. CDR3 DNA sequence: TGTGCCAGCAGCACGGACCTTCTGCCTTACAATGAGCAGTTCTTC. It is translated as CASSTDLLPYNEQFF.

CDR3 nucleotides: TGCGCCAGCAGCCAAGATCAAGGGGTGGGGGAGCTGTTTTTT. Amino acids: CASSQDQGVGELFF. J is TRBJ2-2 and V is TRBV4-3, with a possible D match to TRBD1 (5 bases). Germline V gene lookup returns CDR1 LGHNA and CDR2 YSLEER. This CDR3 is 14 amino acids long. V was clipped by 0 bases and J by 8 bases, with 10 bases between them.

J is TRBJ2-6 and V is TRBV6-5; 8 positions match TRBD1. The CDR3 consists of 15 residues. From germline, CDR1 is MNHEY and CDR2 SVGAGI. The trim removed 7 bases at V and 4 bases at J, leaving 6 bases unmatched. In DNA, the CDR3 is TGTGCCAGCACCAGGGGGCAGGAGGGGGCCAACGTCCTGACTTTC. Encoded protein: CASTRGQEGANVLTF.

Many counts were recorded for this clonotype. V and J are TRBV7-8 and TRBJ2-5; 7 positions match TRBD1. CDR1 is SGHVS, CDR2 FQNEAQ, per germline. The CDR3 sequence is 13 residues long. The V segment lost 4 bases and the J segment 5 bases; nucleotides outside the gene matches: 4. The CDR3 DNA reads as TGTGCCAGCAGCTCAGACAGGGCGGAGACCCAGTACTTC. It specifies CASSSDRAETQYF.

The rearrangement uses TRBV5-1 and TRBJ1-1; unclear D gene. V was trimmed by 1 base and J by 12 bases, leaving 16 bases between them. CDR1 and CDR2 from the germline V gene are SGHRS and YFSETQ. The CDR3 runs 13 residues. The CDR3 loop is CASSLSVGAETFF. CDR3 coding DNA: TGCGCCAGCAGCTTGTCCGTTGGCGCGGAGACTTTCTTT.

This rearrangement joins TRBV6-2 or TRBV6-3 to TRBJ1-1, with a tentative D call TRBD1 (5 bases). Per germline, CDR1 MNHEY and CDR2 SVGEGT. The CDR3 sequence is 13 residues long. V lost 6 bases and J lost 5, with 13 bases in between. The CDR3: CASRWGVRTEAFF. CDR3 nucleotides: TGTGCCAGCAGATGGGGGGTGAGGACTGAAGCTTTCTTT.

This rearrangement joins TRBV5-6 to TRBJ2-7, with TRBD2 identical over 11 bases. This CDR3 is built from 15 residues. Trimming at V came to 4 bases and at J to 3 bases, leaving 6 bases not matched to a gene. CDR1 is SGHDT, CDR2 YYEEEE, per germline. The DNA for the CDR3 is TGTGCCAGCAGCCGTGGGACTAGCGGATTCTACGAGCAGTACTTC. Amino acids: CASSRGTSGFYEQYF. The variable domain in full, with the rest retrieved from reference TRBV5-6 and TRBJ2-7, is DAGVTQSPTHLIKTRGQQVTLRCSPKSGHDTVSWYQQALGQGPQFIFQYYEEEERQRGNFPDRFSGHQFPNYSSELNVNALLLGDSALYLCASSRGTSGFYEQYFGPGTRLTVT.

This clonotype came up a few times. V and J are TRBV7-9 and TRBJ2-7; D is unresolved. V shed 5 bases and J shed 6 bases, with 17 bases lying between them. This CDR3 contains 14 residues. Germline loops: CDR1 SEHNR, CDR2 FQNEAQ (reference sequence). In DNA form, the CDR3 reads TGTGCCAGCAGCCCCCGGACCCCGATCATCGAGCAGTACTTC. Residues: CASSPRTPIIEQYF.